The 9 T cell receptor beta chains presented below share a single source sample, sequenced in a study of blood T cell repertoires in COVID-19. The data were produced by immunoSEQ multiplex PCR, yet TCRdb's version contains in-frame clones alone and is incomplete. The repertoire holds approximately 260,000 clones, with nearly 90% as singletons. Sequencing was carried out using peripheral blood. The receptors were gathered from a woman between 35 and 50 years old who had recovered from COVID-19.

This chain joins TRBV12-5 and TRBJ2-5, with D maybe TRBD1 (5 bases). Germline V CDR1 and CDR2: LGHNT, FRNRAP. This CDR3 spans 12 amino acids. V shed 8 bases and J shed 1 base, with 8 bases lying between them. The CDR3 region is CASLGRQETQYF. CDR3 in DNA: TGTGCTAGTCTGGGGCGCCAAGAGACCCAGTACTTC.

In DNA, the CDR3 is TGTGCCAGCAGTCTGGGGGGGGCCAGGACAGATACGCAGTATTTT. It specifies CASSLGGARTDTQYF. The chain has TRBV4-2 and TRBJ2-3; TRBD2 might be the D (7 bases). The V gene's germline CDR1 is LGHNA and CDR2 YNFKEQ. This CDR3 contains 15 residues. Trimming shortened V by 6 bases and J by 3 bases, and 16 bases separated the two germline ends.

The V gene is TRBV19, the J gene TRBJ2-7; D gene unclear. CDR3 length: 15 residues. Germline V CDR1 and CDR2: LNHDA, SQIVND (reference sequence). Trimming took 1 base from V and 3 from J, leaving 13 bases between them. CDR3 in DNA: TGTGCCAGTAGTATAGTTCACAGTCAGAGCTACGAGCAGTACTTC. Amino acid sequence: CASSIVHSQSYEQYF.

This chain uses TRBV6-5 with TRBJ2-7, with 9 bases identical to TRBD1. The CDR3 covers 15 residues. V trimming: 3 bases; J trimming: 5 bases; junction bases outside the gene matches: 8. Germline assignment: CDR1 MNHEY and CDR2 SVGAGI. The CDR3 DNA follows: TGTGCCAGCAGTTATTCCGGACAGGGGCACCACGAGCAGTACTTC. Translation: CASSYSGQGHHEQYF.

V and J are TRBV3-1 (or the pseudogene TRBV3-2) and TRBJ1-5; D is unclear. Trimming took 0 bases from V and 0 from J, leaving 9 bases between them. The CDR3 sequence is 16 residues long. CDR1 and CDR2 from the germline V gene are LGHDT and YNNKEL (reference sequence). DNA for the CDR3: TGTGCCAGCAGCCAAGACCTACCCACTAGCAATCAGCCCCAGCATTTT. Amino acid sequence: CASSQDLPTSNQPQHF.

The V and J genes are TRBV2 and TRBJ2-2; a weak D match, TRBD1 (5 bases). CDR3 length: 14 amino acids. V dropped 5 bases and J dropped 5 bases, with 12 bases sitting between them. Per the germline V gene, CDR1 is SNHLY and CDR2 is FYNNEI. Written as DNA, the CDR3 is TGTGCCAGCAGTACCCTCAGGGCAACCGGGGAGCTGTTTTTT. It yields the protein CASSTLRATGELFF.

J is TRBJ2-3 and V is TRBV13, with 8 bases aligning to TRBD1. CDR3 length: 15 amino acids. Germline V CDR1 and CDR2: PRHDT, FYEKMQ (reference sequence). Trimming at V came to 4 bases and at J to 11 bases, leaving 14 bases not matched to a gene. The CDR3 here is CASSSPGQVGGEQYF. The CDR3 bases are TGTGCCAGCAGCTCCCCGGGACAGGTAGGGGGAGAGCAGTATTTT.

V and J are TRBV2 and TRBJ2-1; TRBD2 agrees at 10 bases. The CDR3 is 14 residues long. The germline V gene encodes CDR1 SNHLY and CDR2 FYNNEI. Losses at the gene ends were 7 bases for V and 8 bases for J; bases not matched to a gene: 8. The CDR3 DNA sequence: TGTGCCAGCATGGGAGCGGGAGGGCCGTATGAGCAGTTCTTC. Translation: CASMGAGGPYEQFF.

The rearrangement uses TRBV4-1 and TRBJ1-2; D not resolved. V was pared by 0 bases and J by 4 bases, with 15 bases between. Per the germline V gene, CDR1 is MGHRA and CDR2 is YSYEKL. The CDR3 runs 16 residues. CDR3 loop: CASSQDRRILGYGYTF. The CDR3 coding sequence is TGCGCCAGCAGCCAAGATCGGAGGATCCTAGGCTATGGCTACACCTTC.